Described below is a single TCR beta chain sequence and its context. Its antigen is not yet known. The sample holds no much larger clone one base away, and base qualities are not on file. Sequences SEHNR (CDR1) and FQNEAQ (CDR2) are obtained from the germline V gene (reference sequence). Counted from cysteine to phenylalanine, this CDR3 has 15 amino acids. Only the CDR3 region is kept as DNA, spanning 45 bases read in frame from base 1. Deletion took 0 bases off V and 1 base off J, with a span of 9 bases between the germline ends. The library was obtained by the immunoSEQ multiplex PCR assay. TCRdb's version of the immuneACCESS table is confined to in-frame rearrangements and falls short of the full clone set. An unresolved V gene accounts for under half of the shortfall where checked; the remainder is of unknown origin. A total of about 61,000 clones appear in this sample, roughly 90% of them only once. The ten largest make up approximately 6% of the sample.

This sample was included in a study of control samples from healthy donors and cancer patients (TCRdb year 2020). Sequenced sample: PBMCs. The sequence links TRBV7-9 to TRBJ2-5; no confident D gene assignment can be made. The receptor's source is a man in his sixties with colorectal cancer. The CDR3 region reads CASSLARGLQETQYF. The DNA sequence is given as TGTGCCAGCAGCTTAGCACGAGGCCTCCAAGAGACCCAGTACTTC.